Shown below are 20 T cell receptor beta chains from a single sample sequenced in a study of PD-L1 blockade in urothelial cancer. Time point in this sample: peripheral blood 6 weeks after treatment start. Profiled with immunoSEQ multiplex PCR; TCRdb holds only in-frame clones, not every one. The top ten hold 11% of the sample, which has tens of thousands of clones, roughly 90% seen once. The material was PBMCs, obtained around atezolizumab (anti-PD-L1) treatment. The receptors originated from a man aged 60 to 75 with urothelial cancer.

The chain links TRBV19 to TRBJ1-1; D is perhaps TRBD1 (5 bases). CDR3 length: 13 amino acids. The V end lost 7 bases, the J end lost 10 bases, and 19 bases lay between the germline ends. Germline CDR1 LNHDA, CDR2 SQIVND (reference sequence). CDR3 region: CASNHQGGGRAFF. The CDR3 coding sequence is TGTGCCAGTAACCACCAAGGTGGGGGGAGAGCTTTCTTT.

J is TRBJ2-3 and V is TRBV7-9; 9 bases agree with TRBD2. J gave up 1 base and V 4 bases, and 9 bases lay outside the gene matches. CDR1 is SEHNR, CDR2 FQNEAQ, per germline (reference sequence). This CDR3 has 17 residues. The CDR3 loop reads CASSSGVVAGGTDTQYF. CDR3 bases: TGTGCCAGCAGCTCGGGGGTTGTAGCGGGAGGCACAGATACGCAGTATTTT.

The rearrangement links TRBV5-6 to TRBJ2-7, with D perhaps TRBD1 (5 bases). This CDR3 has 14 residues. V lost 4 bases and J lost 3, with 14 bases in between. Germline V CDR1 and CDR2: SGHDT, YYEEEE. The CDR3: CASSGLGADYEQYF. The CDR3 region has the DNA TGTGCCAGCAGCGGCCTAGGGGCGGACTACGAGCAGTACTTC.

This chain links TRBV29-1 with TRBJ2-1; the D gene is possibly TRBD2 (6 bases). In germline, CDR1 is SQVTM, CDR2 ANQGSEA. Trimming pared 4 bases from V and 13 bases from J, leaving 20 bases between. The CDR3 is 13 amino acids. The CDR3 DNA is TGCAGCGTTGTTCGATTCGGCGGGACGGATCAGTTCTTC. Translated, it gives CSVVRFGGTDQFF.

In its sample, this clone was seen a few times. This rearrangement joins TRBV6-1 to TRBJ2-7; TRBD2 might be the D (5 bases). The CDR3 is 12 amino acids. Trimming shortened V by 2 bases and J by 6 bases, and 8 bases separated the two germline ends. Germline V gene lookup returns CDR1 MNHNS and CDR2 SASEGT. CDR3 sequence: CASSEWRLEQYF. CDR3 sequence (DNA): TGTGCCAGCAGTGAATGGAGGCTCGAGCAGTACTTC.

In this sample, this clone turned up once. The chain links TRBV7-2 to TRBJ2-5, with 11 bases aligning to TRBD2. With 5 bases clipped from V and 4 bases from J, the junction kept 3 bases outside the gene matches. The CDR3 extends over 14 amino acids. Germline values: CDR1 SGHTA, CDR2 FQGNSA. CDR3 region: CASSNGLAGETQYF. The DNA of the CDR3 is TGTGCCAGCAGCAACGGACTAGCGGGAGAGACCCAGTACTTC.

This clone was seen a few times. The CDR3 DNA is TGCGCCAGCAGCTTGATGGCGGGGGGTAGCACTGAAGCTTTCTTT. It codes for CASSLMAGGSTEAFF. V gene TRBV5-1 combines with J gene TRBJ1-1; perhaps TRBD1 as D (5 bases). From germline, CDR1 is SGHRS and CDR2 YFSETQ. The CDR3 has 15 amino acids. Between the trimmed V and J ends, which lost 1 base and 4 bases, there was a span of 14 bases. Variable domain in full (rest from reference TRBV5-1 and TRBJ1-1): KAGVTQTPRYLIKTRGQQVTLSCSPISGHRSVSWYQQTPGQGLQFLFEYFSETQRNKGNFPGRFSGRQFSNSRSEMNVSTLELGDSALYLCASSLMAGGSTEAFFGQGTRLTVV.

The rearrangement joins TRBV7-2 to TRBJ2-7; a weak D match, TRBD2 (6 bases). CDR3 length: 12 residues. Germline V gives CDR1 SGHTA, CDR2 FQGNSA. V dropped 4 bases and J dropped 6 bases, with 10 bases sitting between them. The CDR3 nucleotides are TGTGCCAGCAGCTCCCTGGGGGGCGAGCAGTACTTC. Translating gives CASSSLGGEQYF.

This CDR3 is CASSQEVRDTQYF. The DNA of the CDR3 is TGCGCCAGCAGCCAAGAGGTGCGAGATACGCAGTATTTT. The chain has TRBV4-1 and TRBJ2-3; D remains ambiguous. CDR3 length equals 13 residues. CDR1 is MGHRA and CDR2 is YSYEKL in the germline V gene. The V and J ends lost 0 bases and 5 bases respectively, with 6 bases between them.

This clone came up a few times. The rearrangement uses TRBV4-1 and TRBJ2-3, with 10 bases fitting TRBD2. Trimming removed 4 bases from V and 6 bases from J; junction bases left unmatched: 10. CDR3 length: 16 amino acids. The germline gives CDR1 MGHRA, CDR2 YSYEKL. CDR3 region: CASSPLGTSAGDTQYF. The CDR3 DNA reads as TGCGCCAGCAGCCCTCTGGGGACTAGCGCGGGCGATACGCAGTATTTT.

In DNA form, the CDR3 reads TGCGCCAGCAGCCAAGAGTCAGGCAGGCTAGCGGCAGAGACCCAGTACTTC. Translated: CASSQESGRLAAETQYF. The rearrangement links TRBV4-1 to TRBJ2-5, with 7 bases identical to TRBD2. The CDR3 runs 17 residues. In germline, CDR1 is MGHRA, CDR2 YSYEKL. The junction had 11 bases not matched to a gene; V was cut back by 0 bases and J by 4 bases.

The chain combines TRBV6-6 with TRBJ2-5, with TRBD1 identical over 9 bases. CDR3 length: 14 residues. V trimming: 6 bases; J trimming: 3 bases; junction bases outside the gene matches: 5. Germline lookup yields CDR1 MNHNY and CDR2 SVGAGI (reference sequence). CDR3 DNA: TGTGCCAGCAGCCGACAGGGGGGGGAAGAGACCCAGTACTTC. This gives the protein CASSRQGGEETQYF.

The genes are TRBV5-1 and TRBJ2-2; D is perhaps TRBD2 (5 bases). CDR3 size: 18 residues. Germline values: CDR1 SGHRS, CDR2 YFSETQ. V was cut by 0 bases and J by 4 bases, with 19 bases left in between. The CDR3 region is CASSLARGGWWATGELFF. CDR3 coding DNA: TGCGCCAGCAGCTTGGCCCGCGGAGGATGGTGGGCCACCGGGGAGCTGTTTTTT.

The chain combines TRBV19 with TRBJ1-2; 9 positions match TRBD1. Germline CDR1 LNHDA, CDR2 SQIVND (reference sequence). This CDR3 is built from 11 residues. With V trimmed by 10 bases and J by 9 bases, 6 bases remained unmatched. The CDR3 nucleotides are TGTGCCACCCGGACAGGGGAGAGCTACACCTTC. The encoded protein is CATRTGESYTF.

The rearrangement joins TRBV19 to TRBJ1-6; D gene unclear. The CDR3 runs to 14 residues. Germline V gives CDR1 LNHDA, CDR2 SQIVND (reference sequence). The V end lost 0 bases, the J end lost 10 bases, and 10 bases lay between the germline ends. In DNA form, the CDR3 reads TGTGCCAGTAGTATAGACCCTTTGGCATCACCCCTCCACTTT. Amino acids: CASSIDPLASPLHF.

The J gene is TRBJ2-1, the V gene TRBV5-1; D is uncertain. CDR1 and CDR2 from the germline V gene are SGHRS and YFSETQ. This CDR3 is built from 15 residues. V was shortened by 0 bases and J by 0 bases, with 7 bases between the two germline ends. Written as DNA, the CDR3 is TGCGCCAGCAGCTTGGAACTGAGCTCCTACAATGAGCAGTTCTTC. This sequence encodes CASSLELSSYNEQFF.

This chain uses TRBV19 with TRBJ2-7; TRBD1 aligns across 7 bases. V trimming: 5 bases; J trimming: 4 bases; junction bases outside the gene matches: 5. This CDR3 comprises 13 residues. Germline V gene data show CDR1 as LNHDA and CDR2 as SQIVND (reference sequence). The CDR3 coding sequence is TGTGCCAGTAGTGTGGGACAGCCGTACGAGCAGTACTTC. Translated, it gives CASSVGQPYEQYF.

There are a few counts of this clone. CDR3 in DNA: TGTGCCAGCAGCCGGGAGGCCACTGAAGCTTTCTTT. It translates to CASSREATEAFF. The chain couples TRBV14 to TRBJ1-1; no firm D call. The CDR3 has 12 amino acids. V was trimmed by 4 bases and J by 4 bases, leaving 7 bases between them. The V gene's germline CDR1 is SGHDN and CDR2 FVKESK.

The chain joins TRBV6-4 to TRBJ2-3; 8 bases align to TRBD2. Germline values: CDR1 MRHNA, CDR2 SNTAGT. Trimming at V came to 2 bases and at J to 2 bases, leaving 3 bases not matched to a gene. The CDR3 runs 15 residues. CDR3 protein: CASSDGRGATDTQYF. The CDR3 nucleotides read TGTGCCAGCAGTGACGGGCGGGGGGCCACAGATACGCAGTATTTT.

The table lists this clone with a count of one. This rearrangement joins TRBV6-1 to TRBJ1-4; D perhaps matches TRBD1 (5 bases). Trimming cost V 6 bases and J 7 bases, with 15 bases left between them. The CDR3 loop spans 14 amino acids. The germline gives CDR1 MNHNS, CDR2 SASEGT. CDR3 loop: CASRGGSGGEKLFF. The CDR3 DNA is TGTGCCAGCAGGGGGGGATCCGGGGGTGAAAAACTGTTTTTT.